This T cell receptor (beta chain) was sequenced during a study of blood T cell repertoires in COVID-19. For the study at large: Donors in the United States, Italy and Spain gave samples during acute or convalescent COVID-19. T cells, B-cell-depleted T cells, or PBMCs supplied cDNA or gDNA.

Method: immunoSEQ multiplex PCR; TCRdb's copy keeps in-frame clones and lacks some. The data contain some 500,000 clones, approximately 88% of them singletons. Seattle-derived patients entered the study during active infection and were followed longitudinally. Germline-derived CDR1 and CDR2 are ENHRY and SYGVKD. The length of the CDR3 is 16 residues. The V gene end was trimmed by 5 bases and the J gene end by 5 bases; junction bases not matched to a gene: 7. The sequence was obtained from a woman between 50 and 59 years old with COVID-19, enrolled during active disease. J is TRBJ2-2 and V is TRBV10-3; TRBD2 aligns across 11 bases. Input material: peripheral blood. The CDR3 here is CAISSTSGGPTGELFF. For the CDR3, the DNA is TGTGCCATCAGTAGTACTAGCGGGGGCCCAACCGGGGAGCTGTTTTTT.